This TCR beta chain was sequenced for a study of blood T cell repertoires in COVID-19 (dated by TCRdb to the early 2020s). Context from the whole study: The collaborator samples originated in the United States, Italy and Spain and spanned the acute and convalescent phases of COVID-19. The material from the prospective study consisted of cDNA or gDNA derived from T cells, B-cell-depleted T cells, or PBMCs. Deeply sampled blood TCRbeta repertoires from subjects exposed to, actively infected with, or recovered from COVID-19 were included in the dataset. A freely available public database, intended as a resource for researchers studying the immune response to SARS-CoV-2, is where the repertoires were released. The samples were drawn from two sources: the first 160 participants of the ongoing ImmuneRACE study, and about 1,300 subjects contributed by 6 global collaborators. Sample metadata almost always included a de-identified subject ID, COVID-19 status, age in years and sex. Where available, HLA class I and class II types were taken from metadata supplied by the sample provider and were not determined by assay-based typing. Results the study describes overall, beyond this receptor: How much clinical and demographic metadata was included differed by source and by participant, and the metadata was provided uncurated.

A note on this clone: The antigen it recognizes is unknown. No base quality information exists; no much larger clone differs at one position.

Collaborating institutions collected whole blood in K2EDTA tubes following their own protocols. For TCRbeta analysis, collaborator samples were shipped as frozen whole blood, as isolated PBMCs, or as DNA extracted from either sample type. TCRbeta CDR3 regions were amplified from genomic DNA by means of the immunoSEQ Assay, a bias-controlled multiplex PCR. The authors processed their data as follows. The number of nucleated cells in each sample was estimated by amplification of reference gene primers within the assay. To quantify the absolute abundance of each unique TCRbeta CDR3 rearrangement, sequence reads were collapsed and filtered. For each sample, productive Simpson clonality was calculated as the square root of Simpson's diversity index over productive rearrangements. In TCRdb, the immuneACCESS table is reduced to in-frame sequences with V and J assigned. These tables do not hold every clone; where another copy was compared, an unresolved V gene accounts for under half, and the others remain unexplained. The V and J calls and clone size come from that table; D and trimming were worked out from the DNA. For this sample the table gives a few hundred thousand clones, of which about 86% were detected only once. The ten most abundant clones make up about 2.2% of the sample.

Material for sequencing was peripheral blood. This sequence originates from a woman between 50 and 59 years old with acute or convalescent COVID-19.

The CDR3 here reads CASSSFLYEQYF. The bases read TGTGCCAGCAGCTCGTTCCTTTACGAGCAGTACTTC. The rearranged chain carries TRBV7-2 and TRBJ2-7, with the identity of the D gene unclear. Deletion took 4 bases off V and 4 bases off J, with a span of 8 bases between the germline ends. CDR1 and CDR2, per the germline V gene, are SGHTA and FQGNSA. The CDR3 sequence holds 12 residues, the cysteine and phenylalanine included. The sequence is cut down to CDR3 DNA, 36 bases in frame from base 1.